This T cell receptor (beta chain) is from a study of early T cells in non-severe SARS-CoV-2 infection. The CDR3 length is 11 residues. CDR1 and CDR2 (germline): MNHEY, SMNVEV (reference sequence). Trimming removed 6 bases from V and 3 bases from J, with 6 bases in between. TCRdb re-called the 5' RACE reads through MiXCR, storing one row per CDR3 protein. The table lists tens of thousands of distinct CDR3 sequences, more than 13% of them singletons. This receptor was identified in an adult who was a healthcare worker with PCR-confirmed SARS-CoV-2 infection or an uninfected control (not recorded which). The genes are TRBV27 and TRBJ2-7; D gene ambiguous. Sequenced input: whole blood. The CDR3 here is CASSSGYEQYF. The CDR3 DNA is TGTGCCAGCAGCTCGGGCTACGAGCAGTACTTC.